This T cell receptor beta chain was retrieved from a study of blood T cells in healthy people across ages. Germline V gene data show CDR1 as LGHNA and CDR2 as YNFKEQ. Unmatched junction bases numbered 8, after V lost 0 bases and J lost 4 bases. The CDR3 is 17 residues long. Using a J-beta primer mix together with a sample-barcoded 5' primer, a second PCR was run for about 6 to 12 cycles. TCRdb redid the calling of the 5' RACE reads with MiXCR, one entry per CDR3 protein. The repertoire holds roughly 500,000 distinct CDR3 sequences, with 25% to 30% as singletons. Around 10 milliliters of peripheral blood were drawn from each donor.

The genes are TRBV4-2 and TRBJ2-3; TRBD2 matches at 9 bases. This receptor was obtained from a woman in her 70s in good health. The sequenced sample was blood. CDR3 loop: CASSQDGVAGVADTQYF. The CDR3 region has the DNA TGTGCCAGCAGCCAAGATGGAGTAGCGGGGGTTGCAGATACGCAGTATTTT.